This T cell receptor (beta chain) was captured by sequencing in a study of PD-1 blockade in classical Hodgkin lymphoma. Patients all relapsed after autologous stem cell transplantation, and there was variation in brentuximab vedotin exposure. The assay was immunoSEQ multiplex PCR, and TCRdb's table has in-frame clones only and misses some. The data contain 38,000 or so clones, about 70% of them singletons. This clone appeared a few times. The antigen is undetermined. Germline loops: CDR1 SGHDT, CDR2 YYEEEE. V was cut by 0 bases and J by 0 bases, with 10 bases left in between. The CDR3 covers 17 residues. Study-level results: Newly diagnosed patients had diversity similar to the baseline diversity of complete responders.

The sample consisted of peripheral blood mononuclear cells (PBMCs), taken before the second cycle of nivolumab. The chain employs TRBV5-6 and TRBJ1-6; a weak D match, TRBD1 (5 bases). The sequence was collected from a human donor with classical Hodgkin lymphoma. CDR3 residues: CASSLGGRGSYNSPLHF. CDR3 bases: TGTGCCAGCAGCTTGGGGGGTAGGGGCTCCTATAATTCACCCCTCCACTTT.